A single sample is the source of the 26 T cell receptor beta chains below, sequenced in a study of early T cells in non-severe SARS-CoV-2 infection. MiXCR was run by TCRdb on the 5' RACE reads, yielding one entry per CDR3 protein. Altogether tens of thousands of distinct CDR3 sequences are present, about 14% being singletons, with the ten largest covering 5% to 7.5%. The sequenced material came from whole blood. These receptors were taken from an adult who was a healthcare worker with PCR-confirmed SARS-CoV-2 infection or an uninfected control (not recorded which).

The chain uses TRBV4-3 and TRBJ1-5; D unresolved. Deletions cut 0 bases from V and 3 bases from J, with 6 bases between. Germline loops: CDR1 LGHNA, CDR2 YSLEER. The CDR3 spans 14 residues. CDR3 DNA: TGCGCCAGCAGCCAAGAACAGACCAATCAGCCCCAGCATTTT. As protein: CASSQEQTNQPQHF.

This clonotype was recorded only once. The chain combines TRBV28 with TRBJ2-7, with D maybe TRBD2 (6 bases). The CDR3 has 14 amino acids. The V gene lost 6 bases and the J gene lost 0 bases, with 12 bases spanning the gap. Germline loops: CDR1 MDHEN, CDR2 SYDVKM. The DNA of the CDR3 is TGTGCCAGCAGCCCCCAGGGACTCTCCTACGAGCAGTACTTC. Its protein is CASSPQGLSYEQYF.

This clonotype was seen many times. The rearrangement links TRBV6-2 or TRBV6-3 to TRBJ1-2; possibly TRBD1 for D (5 bases). The CDR3 runs to 14 residues. The ends were cut back, 6 bases at V and 5 bases at J, with 16 bases in the middle. Germline CDR1 and CDR2: MNHEY and SVGEGT. CDR3 coding DNA: TGTGCCAGCAGGCCCGGGGGGGACCCGTATGGCTACACCTTC. Translation: CASRPGGDPYGYTF.

This clonotype was detected only once. The chain employs TRBV6-5 and TRBJ2-2; D gene uncertain. The V and J ends lost 5 bases and 0 bases respectively, with 10 bases between them. The germline CDR1 and CDR2 sequences are MNHEY and SVGAGI. CDR3 length equals 15 residues. The CDR3 spells CASSPPGSNTGELFF. The CDR3 DNA reads as TGTGCCAGCAGTCCTCCCGGATCGAACACCGGGGAGCTGTTTTTT.

This clonotype was observed a few times. The CDR3 region has the DNA TGCGCCAGCAGCTTGAGGGGGAACACCGGGGAGCTGTTTTTT. Amino acids: CASSLRGNTGELFF. The chain links TRBV5-1 to TRBJ2-2; maybe TRBD1 (5 bases). V was clipped by 1 base and J by 1 base, with 5 bases between them. Germline lookup yields CDR1 SGHRS and CDR2 YFSETQ. The CDR3 runs 14 residues. The variable domain in full, completed from reference TRBV5-1 and TRBJ2-2, reads KAGVTQTPRYLIKTRGQQVTLSCSPISGHRSVSWYQQTPGQGLQFLFEYFSETQRNKGNFPGRFSGRQFSNSRSEMNVSTLELGDSALYLCASSLRGNTGELFFGEGSRLTVL.

At least ten counts were recorded for this clonotype. The V call is TRBV5-4, the J call TRBJ2-2; no firm D call. CDR3 size: 15 residues. Germline V gives CDR1 SGHNT, CDR2 YYREEE (reference sequence). Trimming took 5 bases from V and 5 from J, leaving 16 bases between them. The DNA of the CDR3 is TGTGCCAGCAGGAATGACCGGAGTAATACCGGGGAGCTGTTTTTT. Amino acid sequence: CASRNDRSNTGELFF.

J is TRBJ2-4 and V is TRBV28, with D possibly being TRBD2 (5 bases). The germline V gene has CDR1 MDHEN and CDR2 SYDVKM. This CDR3 comprises 15 residues. V was cut by 4 bases and J by 0 bases, with 10 bases left in between. The CDR3 reads CASSSPGLAKNIQYF. In DNA, the CDR3 is TGTGCCAGCAGTTCCCCGGGGTTAGCCAAAAACATTCAGTACTTC.

This clonotype was seen ten or more times. This chain links TRBV9 with TRBJ1-5; no clear D gene. Germline V CDR1 and CDR2: SGDLS, YYNGEE. V was cut by 3 bases and J by 3 bases, with 7 bases left in between. The CDR3 covers 13 residues. Here the CDR3 DNA reads TGTGCCAGCAGCGCTACAGCCAATCAGCCCCAGCATTTT. This translates into CASSATANQPQHF. Using reference TRBV9 and TRBJ1-5 for the parts outside the CDR3, the full variable domain is DSGVTQTPKHLITATGQRVTLRCSPRSGDLSVYWYQQSLDQGLQFLIQYYNGEERAKGNILERFSAQQFPDLHSELNLSSLELGDSALYFCASSATANQPQHFGDGTRLSIL.

The DNA for the CDR3 is TGTGCCAGCGCCGACCTGTTGCGGGGGAGGATGAACACTGAAGCTTTCTTT. Amino acids: CASADLLRGRMNTEAFF. The V gene is TRBV27, the J gene TRBJ1-1; D is possibly TRBD1 (5 bases). Trimming left V 8 bases short and J 0 bases short, with 22 bases between. CDR1 is MNHEY, CDR2 SMNVEV, per germline (reference sequence). This CDR3 region has 17 residues.

This clonotype was counted only a few times. This rearrangement joins TRBV10-3 to TRBJ1-1; D ambiguous. The germline V gene has CDR1 ENHRY and CDR2 SYGVKD. Between the trimmed V and J ends, which lost 0 bases and 1 base, there was a span of 9 bases. The CDR3 extends over 15 amino acids. The CDR3 DNA sequence: TGTGCCATCAGTGAGTCCTCCCCGGGGAACACTGAAGCTTTCTTT. Amino acid sequence: CAISESSPGNTEAFF.

V usage is TRBV5-6 and J usage is TRBJ1-1; no definite D call. CDR1 is SGHDT, CDR2 YYEEEE, per germline. The CDR3 covers 13 residues. Trimming shortened V by 4 bases and J by 3 bases, and 10 bases separated the two germline ends. The CDR3 spells CASSRLGDTEAFF. In DNA form, the CDR3 reads TGTGCCAGCAGCAGACTGGGAGACACTGAAGCTTTCTTT.

V usage is TRBV10-3 and J usage is TRBJ1-2; 8 positions match TRBD1. CDR1 ENHRY and CDR2 SYGVKD come from the germline V gene. There are 17 residues in the CDR3. J lost 4 bases, V lost 5 bases, and 15 bases had no gene match. For the CDR3, the DNA is TGTGCCATCAGTATCCCGGGACAGGTCTCTACCGGCTATGGCTACACCTTC. It codes for CAISIPGQVSTGYGYTF.

The rearrangement joins TRBV9 to TRBJ2-1, with D unresolved. CDR3 size: 15 residues. Trimming took 3 bases from V and 5 from J, leaving 15 bases between them. The germline V gene has CDR1 SGDLS and CDR2 YYNGEE. The CDR3 reads CASSAMAIRDNEQFF. The CDR3, as DNA: TGTGCCAGCAGCGCCATGGCCATTAGGGACAATGAGCAGTTCTTC.

This sequence joins TRBV5-4 and TRBJ2-7, with TRBD1 as a possible D gene (6 bases). V lost 4 bases, J lost 3 bases, and 8 bases lay in between. The CDR3 totals 12 residues. Germline CDR1 reads SGHNT; CDR2 reads YYREEE (reference sequence). CDR3 DNA sequence: TGTGCCAGCAGCAAGGACAGCTACGAGCAGTACTTC. Its translation: CASSKDSYEQYF. Together with reference TRBV5-4 and TRBJ2-7, the CDR3 gives the full variable domain: ETGVTQSPTHLIKTRGQQVTLRCSSQSGHNTVSWYQQALGQGPQFIFQYYREEENGRGNFPPRFSGLQFPNYSSELNVNALELDDSALYLCASSKDSYEQYFGPGTRLTVT.

There are many counts of this clonotype. The rearrangement joins TRBV4-1 to TRBJ1-1; D is unclear. Germline assignment: CDR1 MGHRA and CDR2 YSYEKL. CDR3 size: 13 residues. V was trimmed by 0 bases and J by 7 bases, leaving 9 bases between them. CDR3: CASSQDGPLEAFF. The CDR3, as DNA: TGCGCCAGCAGCCAAGATGGACCCCTTGAAGCTTTCTTT.

Many counts were recorded for this clonotype. The chain uses TRBV18 and TRBJ1-5; TRBD1 matches 8 bases. This CDR3 spans 19 amino acids. V shed 3 bases and J 6 bases; nucleotides not matched to a gene: 19. In germline, CDR1 is KGHSH, CDR2 LQKENI. This CDR3 reads CASSPLPRTGNEGVQPQHF. The CDR3, as DNA: TGTGCCAGCTCACCCCTCCCCAGGACAGGGAACGAAGGTGTTCAGCCCCAGCATTTT.

The chain has TRBV6-2 or TRBV6-3 and TRBJ1-4, with D perhaps matching TRBD1 (5 bases). The V and J ends lost 6 bases and 6 bases respectively, with 14 bases between them. The CDR3 spans 14 residues. From germline, CDR1 is MNHEY and CDR2 SVGEGT. The CDR3 here is CASSQTENHEKLFF. The CDR3 DNA reads TGTGCCAGCAGCCAGACAGAAAATCATGAAAAACTGTTTTTT.

This clonotype was observed a few times. This sequence joins TRBV5-4 and TRBJ2-1; 7 positions agree with TRBD2. V dropped 4 bases and J dropped 0; count of bases not matched to a gene: 10. This CDR3 region has 17 residues. CDR1 is SGHNT and CDR2 is YYREEE in the germline V gene (reference sequence). DNA for the CDR3: TGTGCCAGCAGCCTATCGAAGACTAGCAGCTCCTACAATGAGCAGTTCTTC. Translated: CASSLSKTSSSYNEQFF.

The V gene is TRBV4-3, the J gene TRBJ2-6, with 12 bases matching TRBD2. The CDR3 has 20 residues. The ends lost 0 bases at V and 5 bases at J; junction bases unmatched: 11. CDR1 LGHNA and CDR2 YSLEER come from the germline V gene. CDR3 DNA: TGCGCCAGCAGCCAAGAGCCGGCTAGCGGGGGGGTAGTTTGGGCCAACGTCCTGACTTTC. Amino acid sequence: CASSQEPASGGVVWANVLTF.

This sequence joins TRBV4-1 and TRBJ1-5; no reliable D call. Trimming shortened V by 2 bases and J by 1 base, and 3 bases separated the two germline ends. The germline V gene encodes CDR1 MGHRA and CDR2 YSYEKL. The CDR3 runs to 13 residues. Written as DNA, the CDR3 is TGCGCCAGCAGCCAACCGAGCAATCAGCCCCAGCATTTT. Translating gives CASSQPSNQPQHF.

This chain joins TRBV2 and TRBJ2-4; D perhaps matches TRBD2 (7 bases). CDR1 is SNHLY, CDR2 FYNNEI, per germline. This CDR3 contains 15 residues. Trimming cost V 7 bases and J 6 bases, with 19 bases left between them. The CDR3 is CASTLGGAPGNIQYF. As DNA, the CDR3 is TGTGCCAGCACCCTGGGGGGGGCGCCTGGAAACATTCAGTACTTC.

This chain connects TRBV29-1 to TRBJ1-3; no clear D gene. Trimming stripped 5 bases from V and 0 bases from J, with 11 bases between. CDR3 length equals 14 residues. CDR1 is SQVTM and CDR2 is ANQGSEA in the germline V gene. This chain's CDR3 is CSVPGGDSGNTIYF. In DNA, the CDR3 is TGCAGCGTTCCAGGTGGGGACTCTGGAAACACCATATATTTT.

The rearrangement joins TRBV6-5 to TRBJ1-2; 8 bases align to TRBD1. The germline V gene encodes CDR1 MNHEY and CDR2 SVGAGI. The CDR3 contains 16 residues. Trimming took 4 bases from V and 4 from J; bases not matched to a gene: 11. The chain's CDR3 is CASSFARTGGPYGYTF. CDR3 DNA sequence: TGTGCCAGCAGTTTCGCCCGTACAGGGGGTCCCTATGGCTACACCTTC.

The chain couples TRBV12-3 or TRBV12-4 to TRBJ1-2, with unresolved D. The length of the CDR3 is 11 residues. Trimming took off 5 bases at V and 4 bases at J, with 5 bases between the two ends. The CDR3 DNA is TGTGCCAGCAGTCCCCTCTATGGCTACACCTTC. This codes for CASSPLYGYTF.

The V call is TRBV19, the J call TRBJ1-6; D not resolved. Germline V lookup: CDR1 LNHDA, CDR2 SQIVND (reference sequence). This CDR3 comprises 13 residues. Trimming cost V 7 bases and J 6 bases, with 10 bases left between them. The CDR3 coding sequence is TGTGCCAGTAAGAAGGACCTTAATTCACCCCTCCACTTT. This encodes CASKKDLNSPLHF.

The chain is built from TRBV6-5 and TRBJ2-3; D gene unclear. Per germline, CDR1 MNHEY and CDR2 SVGAGI. The CDR3 length is 13 residues. Trimming removed 5 bases at V and 6 bases at J, with 12 bases between. For the CDR3, the DNA is TGTGCCAGCAGTCCCCGGGCCACGGATACGCAGTATTTT. It specifies CASSPRATDTQYF.